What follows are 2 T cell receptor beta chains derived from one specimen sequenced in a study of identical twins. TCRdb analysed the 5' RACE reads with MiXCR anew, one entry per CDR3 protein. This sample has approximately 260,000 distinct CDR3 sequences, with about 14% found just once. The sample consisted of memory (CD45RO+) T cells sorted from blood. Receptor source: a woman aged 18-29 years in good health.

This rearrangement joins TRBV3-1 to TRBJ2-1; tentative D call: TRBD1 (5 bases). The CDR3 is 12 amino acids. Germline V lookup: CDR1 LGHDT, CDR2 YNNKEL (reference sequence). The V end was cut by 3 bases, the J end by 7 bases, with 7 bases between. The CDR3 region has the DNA TGTGCCAGCAGCCACAGGGCTAATGAGCAGTTCTTC. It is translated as CASSHRANEQFF.

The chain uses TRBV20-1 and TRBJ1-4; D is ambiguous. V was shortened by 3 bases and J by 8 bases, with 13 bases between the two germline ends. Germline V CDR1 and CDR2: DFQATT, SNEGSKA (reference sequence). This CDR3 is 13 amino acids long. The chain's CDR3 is CSARSSLGEKLFF. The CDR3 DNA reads TGCAGTGCTAGGTCTTCTTTGGGAGAAAAACTGTTTTTT.